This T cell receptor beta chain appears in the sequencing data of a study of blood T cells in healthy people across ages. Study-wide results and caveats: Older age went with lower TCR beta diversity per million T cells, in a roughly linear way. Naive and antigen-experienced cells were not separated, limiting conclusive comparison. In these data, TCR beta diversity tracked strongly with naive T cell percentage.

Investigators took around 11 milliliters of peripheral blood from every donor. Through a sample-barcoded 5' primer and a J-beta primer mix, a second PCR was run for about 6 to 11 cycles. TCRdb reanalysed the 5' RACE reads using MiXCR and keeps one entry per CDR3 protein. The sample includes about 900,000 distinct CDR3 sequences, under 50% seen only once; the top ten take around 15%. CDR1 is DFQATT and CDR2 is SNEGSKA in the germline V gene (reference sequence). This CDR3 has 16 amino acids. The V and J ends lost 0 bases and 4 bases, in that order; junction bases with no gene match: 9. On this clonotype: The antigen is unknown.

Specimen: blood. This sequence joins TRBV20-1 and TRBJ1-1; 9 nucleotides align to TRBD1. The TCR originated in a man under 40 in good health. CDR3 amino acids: CSARDARQGGTTEAFF. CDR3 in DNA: TGCAGTGCTAGAGATGCCAGACAGGGGGGAACCACTGAAGCTTTCTTT.